Each of the 16 T cell receptor beta chains below was sequenced from the same sample in a study of human T cells and chemical hapten exposure (dated by TCRdb to about 2021). The time point label on this specimen signifies: patch test 1, 2 weeks after DPC sensitization. What the treatment or condition label conveys for this sample: therapeutic diphenylcyclopropenone sensitization with weekly scalp DPC. The method was RACE. TCRdb lists the instrument as NextSeq 500. TCRdb reprocessing: public reads trimmed at Q25 with fastp, clones called with MiXCR, in-frame beta chains kept. For every CDR3 protein sequence, its rows merge into one entry that carries the most common genes and DNA. The sample table shows under 130,000 distinct CDR3 sequences, and approximately 10% are seen once. The biggest ten clones account for roughly 3.2% of the sample. The sequences come from whole blood, collected in connection with sensitization to the hapten diphenylcyclopropenone (DPC). These receptors originate from a woman aged 40 to 49 with alopecia areata. Some clones in this sample may be carry-over from other donors' samples.

As regards this clonotype: A clone one base away is much larger, so this may be a read error. V is TRBV5-4 and J is TRBJ2-5; unclear D gene. This CDR3 spans 15 amino acids. V lost 6 bases, J lost 2 bases, and 17 bases lay in between. Germline CDR1 SGHNT, CDR2 YYREEE (reference sequence). CDR3 coding DNA: TGTGCCAGCACCTCCTGGGCAGGCCCTCAAGAGACCCAGTACTTC. Translation: CASTSWAGPQETQYF.

This clonotype was observed at least ten times. One junction end disagrees with the germline gene, perhaps due to a read error. This chain connects TRBV15 to TRBJ1-2; unclear D gene. The CDR3 covers 15 residues. Germline V CDR1 and CDR2: LNHNV, YYDKDF (reference sequence). The CDR3 reads CATSRDEGWGYGYTF. CDR3 in DNA: TGTGCCACAAGCAGAGATGAGGGTTGGGGCTATGGCTACACCTTC.

The table lists this clonotype with a count of one. A much bigger clone sits one base away, suggesting this may be a read error. The gene calls are TRBV6-5 and TRBJ2-7, with D perhaps TRBD1 (5 bases). V lost 6 bases and J 0 bases, leaving 12 bases between the germline ends. Germline assignment: CDR1 MNHEY and CDR2 SVGAGI. This CDR3 spans 14 amino acids. CDR3 residues: CASRGAASSYEQYF. Written as DNA, the CDR3 is TGTGCCAGCAGAGGGGCGGCGAGCTCCTACGAGCAGTACTTC.

The rearrangement uses TRBV20-1 and TRBJ1-1, with TRBD1 identical over 9 bases. CDR1 and CDR2 from the germline V gene are DFQATT and SNEGSKA (reference sequence). The J segment lost 5 bases and the V segment lost 8 bases, leaving 6 bases of the junction unmatched. The CDR3 contains 12 residues. CDR3 nucleotide sequence: TGCAGTACCGACAGGGGGATAACTGAAGCTTTCTTT. Translation gives CSTDRGITEAFF.

Ten or more counts support this clonotype. The J gene is TRBJ1-5, the V gene TRBV6-5; 7 positions agree with TRBD1. This CDR3 is built from 16 residues. CDR1 MNHEY and CDR2 SVGAGI come from the germline V gene. V gave up 5 bases and J gave up 2 bases; unmatched junction bases: 9. CDR3 bases: TGTGCCAGCAGTCCGGCCGGCACAGGGGGCAATCAGCCCCAGCATTTT. Amino acid sequence: CASSPAGTGGNQPQHF.

In this sample, this clonotype turned up a few times. V usage is TRBV20-1 and J usage is TRBJ2-5, with 9 bases lining up with TRBD2. This CDR3 is 14 amino acids long. Germline CDR1 reads DFQATT; CDR2 reads SNEGSKA (reference sequence). The J segment lost 6 bases and the V segment lost 6 bases, leaving 11 bases of the junction unmatched. The CDR3 protein is CSANLAGLEKTQYF. The CDR3 region has the DNA TGCAGTGCGAACCTAGCGGGGCTTGAAAAGACCCAGTACTTC.

This clonotype was seen repeatedly, ten times or more. The genes are TRBV27 and TRBJ2-5; D possibly corresponds to TRBD1 (5 bases). CDR3 length: 14 amino acids. Germline loops: CDR1 MNHEY, CDR2 SMNVEV (reference sequence). Trimming cost V 6 bases and J 7 bases, with 18 bases left between them. The CDR3 bases are TGTGCCAGCAGCCCTACTCCGCAGGGTAGGACCCAGTACTTC. Amino acid sequence: CASSPTPQGRTQYF.

V and J are TRBV7-2 and TRBJ2-2; 7 nucleotides match TRBD1. The germline CDR1 and CDR2 sequences are SGHTA and FQGNSA. Trimming removed 3 bases from V and 7 bases from J; junction bases left unmatched: 2. This CDR3 region has 13 residues. The CDR3 DNA is TGTGCCAGCAGCTTGGGACAGTACGGGGAGCTGTTTTTT. Residues: CASSLGQYGELFF.

This CDR3 reads CASSLLGSPGVGELFF. The CDR3 bases are TGTGCCAGCAGCCTCCTGGGCTCCCCCGGTGTCGGGGAGCTGTTTTTT. The rearrangement links TRBV7-2 to TRBJ2-2; D unclear. This CDR3 region has 16 residues. Germline V gene data show CDR1 as SGHTA and CDR2 as FQGNSA. V shed 5 bases and J shed 7 bases, with 20 bases lying between them.

This clonotype was seen a handful of times. The chain joins TRBV24-1 to TRBJ2-1; D is perhaps TRBD2 (6 bases). V lost 3 bases to trimming and J lost 12 bases, with 17 bases between them. CDR1 and CDR2 from the germline V gene are KGHDR and SFDVKD. The CDR3 is 14 residues long. CDR3 residues: CATSDPSRLVGQFF. The CDR3 coding sequence is TGTGCCACCAGTGATCCGTCCCGACTAGTCGGGCAGTTCTTC.

This clonotype has a count of ten or more. This chain connects TRBV19 to TRBJ2-1; 9 bases map to TRBD1. CDR1 is LNHDA and CDR2 is SQIVND in the germline V gene (reference sequence). With V trimmed by 6 bases and J by 2 bases, 11 bases remained unmatched. The CDR3 spans 17 residues. The CDR3 loop is CASSNPTGGITYNEQFF. CDR3 DNA: TGTGCCAGTAGCAATCCAACAGGGGGCATTACCTACAATGAGCAGTTCTTC.

In its sample, this clonotype was seen many times. This chain uses TRBV30 with TRBJ1-2, with D uncertain. V was cut by 3 bases and J by 0 bases, with 8 bases left in between. This CDR3 has 13 amino acids. Germline lookup yields CDR1 GTSNPN and CDR2 SVGIG (reference sequence). The DNA of the CDR3 is TGTGCCTGGAGCGGTGGCGCTAACTATGGCTACACCTTC. Translating it yields CAWSGGANYGYTF.

This clonotype was counted many times. The chain uses TRBV6-5 and TRBJ1-5, with no clear D. Per germline, CDR1 MNHEY and CDR2 SVGAGI. CDR3 size: 13 residues. V was pared by 2 bases and J by 3 bases, with 5 bases between. The CDR3 is CASSYVSNQPQHF. CDR3 sequence (DNA): TGTGCCAGCAGTTACGTTTCCAATCAGCCCCAGCATTTT.

Note on this clonotype: Being one base from a much bigger clone, this may be a read error. Likely a read error: the CDR3 ends without its conserved phenylalanine or tryptophan. The chain carries TRBV19 and TRBJ2-7; 7 nucleotides align to TRBD1. The J segment lost 3 bases and the V segment lost 4 bases, leaving 3 bases of the junction unmatched. The CDR3 spans 13 residues. The germline gives CDR1 LNHDA, CDR2 SQIVND (reference sequence). CDR3 sequence (DNA): TGTGCCAGTAGTAGGACAGGAAACTACGAGCAGTACATC. This translates into CASSRTGNYEQYI.

This clonotype showed up just a few times. The V call is TRBV27, the J call TRBJ2-7; tentatively, D is TRBD1 or TRBD2 (6 bases each). Germline V gene sequence: CDR1 MNHEY, CDR2 SMNVEV (reference sequence). The CDR3 runs to 12 residues. Between the trimmed V and J ends, which lost 2 bases and 5 bases, there was a span of 7 bases. The CDR3 DNA reads as TGTGCCAGCAGTTTAGGGGGGCACGAGCAGTACTTC. Residues: CASSLGGHEQYF.

This clonotype was seen a single time. The V call is TRBV6-5, the J call TRBJ1-2; 10 nucleotides line up with TRBD1. V was pared by 2 bases and J by 3 bases, with 3 bases of the junction left unmatched. The germline CDR1 and CDR2 sequences are MNHEY and SVGAGI. This CDR3 has 15 residues. The chain's CDR3 is CASSYRDRGHYGYTF. CDR3 coding DNA: TGTGCCAGCAGTTACCGAGACAGGGGGCACTATGGCTACACCTTC.